The rows below give T cell receptor beta chains drawn from one sample of a study of T cell responses to AZD1222 COVID-19 vaccine. TCRdb's copy holds only in-frame clones and misses some; the assay was immunoSEQ multiplex PCR. The sample comprises 150,000 or so clones, over 70% of which are singletons, and just over 9% rests with the top ten. Sequencing was performed on peripheral blood, taken 28 days after the second AZD1222 dose. These receptors originate from an adult who received the AZD1222 COVID-19 vaccine. Each CDR3 is given with its conserved first and last residue. A D gene is named only where the DNA matches it firmly. The listing skips clone size in some rows; elsewhere it reads once, few, many or a size class.

>TRBJ1-2|once|.|TRBV15|15
TGTGCCACCAGCAGAGGGCAGCTGGCTAACTATGGCTACACCTTC
CATSRGQLANYGYTF
>TRBJ2-5|.|.|TRBV6-6|12
TGTGCCAGCAGTTACTCCGAAGAGACCCAGTACTTC
CASSYSEETQYF
>TRBJ2-7|.|TRBD1|TRBV18|16
TGTGCCAGCTCACCGGGACAGCCAAGCGGTACGGAAGAGCAGTACTTC
CASSPGQPSGTEEQYF
>TRBJ2-1|.|.|TRBV6-5|16
TGTGCCAGCAGCTACGCGAATAGCTTCGCACCCAATGAGCAGTTCTTC
CASSYANSFAPNEQFF
>TRBJ2-7|.|TRBD1|TRBV28|15
TGTGCCAGCAGCCTCCCGGGACAGGGACGCTACGAGCAGTACTTC
CASSLPGQGRYEQYF
>TRBJ2-1|few|TRBD2|TRBV27|17
TGTGCCAGCAGTTTTCGGGCTAGCGCACCCGGGGGGTATGAGCAGTTCTTC
CASSFRASAPGGYEQFF
>TRBJ2-3|.|TRBD1|TRBV9|15
TGTGCCAGCAAAAGAGGGGGCAGTCTGGCAGATACGCAGTATTTT
CASKRGGSLADTQYF
>TRBJ2-5|.|TRBD2|TRBV5-4|15
TGTGCCAGCAGAGGACTAGCGGGAGGGCCGGGGACCCAGTACTTC
CASRGLAGGPGTQYF
>TRBJ1-6|.|.|TRBV7-2|15
TGTGCCAGCACCCAGGGGAGCTCCTATAATTCACCCCTCCACTTT
CASTQGSSYNSPLHF
>TRBJ2-2|once|.|TRBV2|15
TGTGCCAGCAGTGAAAACCCGGGATATACCGGGGAGCTGTTTTTT
CASSENPGYTGELFF
>TRBJ2-7|.|TRBD2|TRBV3-1/TRBV3-2|18
TGTGCCAGCAGCCAGGGACGCTTCGGACTAGCGGTCTCCTACGAGCAGTACTTC
CASSQGRFGLAVSYEQYF
>TRBJ1-4|.|TRBD1|TRBV5-4|15
TGTGCCAGCAGCTTGGGGGACAGAAGTAATGAAAAACTGTTTTTT
CASSLGDRSNEKLFF
>TRBJ2-6|.|TRBD2|TRBV5-4|16
TGTGCCAGCAGCCCGACTAGCGGGACTGGGGCCAACGTCCTGACTTTC
CASSPTSGTGANVLTF
>TRBJ2-7|.|.|TRBV11-3|13
TGTGCCAGCTCGTGGGAGAATCGAGGCGAGCAGTACTTC
CASSWENRGEQYF
>TRBJ2-2|.|TRBD2|TRBV9|16
TGTGCCAGTAGACGGGAGCGGGAGGGCCTCCCAGGGGAGCTGTTTTTT
CASRREREGLPGELFF
>TRBJ2-2|.|TRBD2|TRBV5-1|16
TGCGCCAGCAGCTCAGGACTAGCTGTGAACACCGGGGAGCTGTTTTTT
CASSSGLAVNTGELFF
>TRBJ2-2|.|.|TRBV7-2|14
TGTGCCAGCAGCTTAGGGTTTGGCACCGGGGAGCTGTTTTTT
CASSLGFGTGELFF
>TRBJ2-7|.|.|TRBV15|15
TGTGCCACCAGCAGAAATCCGGGGCCCACCTACGAGCAGTACTTC
CATSRNPGPTYEQYF
>TRBJ1-1|.|TRBD1|TRBV5-1|13
TGCGCCAGCAGCCCTTGGGGACAGGGTGAAGCTTTCTTT
CASSPWGQGEAFF
>TRBJ1-3|.|.|TRBV25-1|13
TGTGCCAGCATAGGGCAGGGAGGAAACACCATATATTTT
CASIGQGGNTIYF
>TRBJ2-1|.|.|TRBV4-3|17
TGCGCCAGCAGCGACTCCCGGGGCAAAGGGTCCTACAATGAGCAGTTCTTC
CASSDSRGKGSYNEQFF
>TRBJ2-3|.|TRBD1|TRBV4-3|14
TGCGCCAGCAGCCAACGACAGGGCCGGGATACGCAGTATTTT
CASSQRQGRDTQYF
>TRBJ1-1|.|.|TRBV30|12
TGTGCCTGGAGTGAAGACAGGTCGGCAGCTTTCTTT
CAWSEDRSAAFF
>TRBJ2-1|.|TRBD2|TRBV25-1|14
TGTGCCAGCATATCTAGCGGCACGTACAATGAGCAGTTCTTC
CASISSGTYNEQFF
>TRBJ2-2|.|TRBD1|TRBV19|16
TGTGCCAGTAGTATCGGGACAGGGGGAGGCACCGGGGAGCTGTTTTTT
CASSIGTGGGTGELFF
>TRBJ2-5|.|TRBD2|TRBV7-2|14
TGTGCCAGCAGCTTAATAGCGGGCGGTGGGACCCAGTACTTC
CASSLIAGGGTQYF
>TRBJ1-2|.|.|TRBV5-1|14
TGCGCCAGCACCACCAGGACCGGAGACTATGGCTACACCTTC
CASTTRTGDYGYTF
>TRBJ1-5|.|TRBD1|TRBV4-2|16
TGTGCCAGCAGCCAAGAAGGGACAGGGCACAATCAGCCCCAGCATTTT
CASSQEGTGHNQPQHF
>TRBJ1-3|.|.|TRBV10-3|15
TGTGCCATCGGGGGGCTGGGAGTCTCTGGAAACACCATATATTTT
CAIGGLGVSGNTIYF
>TRBJ1-3|.|.|TRBV6-9|12
TGTGCCAGCAAGGGATGTGGAAACACCATATATTTT
CASKGCGNTIYF
>TRBJ2-7|once|.|TRBV6-6|14
TGTGCCAGCAGTTACAACCGGCAGGGGAGCGAGCAGTACTTC
CASSYNRQGSEQYF
>TRBJ2-3|.|TRBD1|TRBV15|19
TGTGCCACCAGCAGAGATGAGAGTCCGGGACAGGGGTTAACAGATACGCAGTATTTT
CATSRDESPGQGLTDTQYF
>TRBJ1-5|.|TRBD1|TRBV28|16
TGTGCCAGCAGCCTCGGGACAGGGAATCCCAATCAGCCCCAGCATTTT
CASSLGTGNPNQPQHF
>TRBJ1-1|.|TRBD1|TRBV5-1|14
TGCGCCAGCAGCGAACAGGGGGGGAGCACTGAAGCTTTCTTT
CASSEQGGSTEAFF
>TRBJ1-3|.|TRBD1|TRBV5-1|17
TGCGCCAGCAGGGAAGGACAGGGGTTAAGCTCTGGAAACACCATATATTTT
CASREGQGLSSGNTIYF
>TRBJ2-7|.|.|TRBV19|15
TGTGCCAGTAGACAAAGGGGTTCGGGGGTATACGAGCAGTACTTC
CASRQRGSGVYEQYF
>TRBJ1-1|.|.|TRBV18|14
TGTGCCAGCTCCCCTTTACTGTTGAACACTGAAGCTTTCTTT
CASSPLLLNTEAFF